Presented here are 27 T cell receptor beta chains from one specimen sequenced in a study of cytomegalovirus exposure and HLA in healthy donors. Assay: immunoSEQ multiplex PCR; the TCRdb copy retains only in-frame clones and omits some. The data show roughly 310,000 clones, roughly 87% seen once. The sample taken for sequencing was PBMCs. The receptors were sampled from a man between 25 and 39 years old in good health and CMV-seronegative.

This sequence joins TRBV2 and TRBJ2-3, with 7 bases aligning to TRBD1. V was pared by 6 bases and J by 2 bases, with 5 bases of the junction left unmatched. Germline CDR1 is SNHLY and CDR2 is FYNNEI. The CDR3 loop spans 14 amino acids. CDR3 bases: TGTGCCAGCAGCCGCGGACAGGTCACAGATACGCAGTATTTT. Its protein product is CASSRGQVTDTQYF.

This chain links TRBV2 with TRBJ1-1; the match to TRBD1 covers 7 bases. V lost 6 bases to trimming and J lost 3 bases; unmatched junction nucleotides: 7. The CDR3 is made up of 14 amino acids. CDR1 is SNHLY, CDR2 FYNNEI, per germline. The CDR3 protein is CASSNRGVDTEAFF. In DNA form, the CDR3 reads TGTGCCAGCAGCAACAGGGGTGTCGACACTGAAGCTTTCTTT.

This rearrangement joins TRBV7-2 to TRBJ1-4; D gene unclear. Per germline, CDR1 SGHTA and CDR2 FQGNSA. The CDR3 consists of 13 residues. Between the trimmed V and J ends, which lost 0 bases and 8 bases, there was a span of 7 bases. DNA for the CDR3: TGTGCCAGCAGCTTAGCCCTTGAGGAAAAACTGTTTTTT. Protein sequence: CASSLALEEKLFF. The full variable domain, in which reference TRBV7-2 and TRBJ1-4 provide the parts outside the CDR3, is GAGVSQSPSNKVTEKGKDVELRCDPISGHTALYWYRQSLGQGLEFLIYFQGNSAPDKSGLPSDRFSAERTGGSVSTLTIQRTQQEDSAVYLCASSLALEEKLFFGSGTQLSVL.

The chain employs TRBV25-1 and TRBJ1-1; a weak D match, TRBD1 (5 bases). CDR1 is MGHDK, CDR2 SYGVNS, per germline. The CDR3 is made up of 15 amino acids. With 1 base removed from V and 6 bases from J, the gap between germline ends came to 15 bases. The CDR3 DNA is TGTGCCAGCAGTGAATTTGACAGCTATACATCTGAAGCTTTCTTT. Protein product: CASSEFDSYTSEAFF.

The chain is built from TRBV9 and TRBJ2-7, with 11 bases that match TRBD2. The CDR3 runs to 16 residues. Germline CDR1 reads SGDLS; CDR2 reads YYNGEE. V trimming: 4 bases; J trimming: 4 bases; junction bases outside the gene matches: 10. The CDR3 bases are TGTGCCAGCAGCCCGGGGACTAGCGGACCAACTTACGAGCAGTACTTC. Encoded protein: CASSPGTSGPTYEQYF.

The rearrangement uses TRBV10-3 and TRBJ1-2; D gene unclear. V dropped 5 bases and J dropped 0 bases, with 16 bases sitting between them. The CDR3 runs 16 residues. Looked up from germline, CDR1 is ENHRY and CDR2 is SYGVKD. The CDR3 sequence: CAISSPREEANYGYTF. DNA of the CDR3: TGTGCCATCAGTTCCCCCCGCGAGGAAGCTAACTATGGCTACACCTTC.

This rearrangement joins TRBV4-3 to TRBJ2-7, with 8 bases fitting TRBD2. Germline V lookup: CDR1 LGHNA, CDR2 YSLEER. Trimming cost V 0 bases and J 6 bases; bases outside gene matches: 4. The CDR3 totals 14 residues. The CDR3 DNA follows: TGCGCCAGCAGCCAAGATCGCGGGGGGTTCGAGCAGTACTTC. Translating it yields CASSQDRGGFEQYF.

V and J are TRBV7-8 and TRBJ1-1; 8 nucleotides line up with TRBD1. The CDR3 extends over 16 amino acids. Trimming cost V 3 bases and J 4 bases; bases outside gene matches: 10. Germline V gene lookup returns CDR1 SGHVS and CDR2 FQNEAQ. CDR3 sequence: CASSFDPTGGITEAFF. In nucleotides, the CDR3 is TGTGCCAGCAGCTTCGACCCAACAGGGGGTATCACTGAAGCTTTCTTT.

This clone has only a few counts. The chain combines TRBV10-1 with TRBJ2-7, with D maybe TRBD1 (5 bases). V was cut by 0 bases and J by 9 bases, with 15 bases left in between. This CDR3 is 14 amino acids long. CDR1 and CDR2 from the germline V gene are WNHNN and SYGVQD (reference sequence). In nucleotides, the CDR3 is TGCGCCAGCAGTGAGTCGGCAGGGTTGAACTCGCAGTACTTC. It translates to CASSESAGLNSQYF.

The chain recombines TRBV30 with TRBJ1-1, with TRBD1 as a possible D gene (6 bases). The CDR3 contains 12 residues. The germline gives CDR1 GTSNPN, CDR2 SVGIG (reference sequence). Trimming removed 3 bases at V and 8 bases at J, with 13 bases between. CDR3 amino acids: CAWSTGSREAFF. The CDR3 DNA reads as TGTGCCTGGAGCACAGGGTCCAGGGAAGCTTTCTTT.

A single count supports this clone. The chain uses TRBV30 and TRBJ1-1; D is unresolved. Germline loops: CDR1 GTSNPN, CDR2 SVGIG (reference sequence). The ends were cut back, 1 base at V and 4 bases at J, with 16 bases in the middle. The CDR3 has 15 amino acids. CDR3 DNA sequence: TGTGCCTGGAGTGCCCTCAGAGTGGGGAGCACTGAAGCTTTCTTT. Protein sequence: CAWSALRVGSTEAFF. The complete variable domain, with remaining parts taken from reference TRBV30 and TRBJ1-1, reads SQTIHQWPATLVQPVGSPLSLECTVEGTSNPNLYWYRQAAGRGLQLLFYSVGIGQISSEVPQNLSASRPQDRQFILSSKKLLLSDSGFYLCAWSALRVGSTEAFFGQGTRLTVV.

The rearrangement uses TRBV7-2 and TRBJ2-7; 9 bases are a match to TRBD1. J lost 3 bases, V lost 5 bases, and 5 bases had no gene match. Germline V gives CDR1 SGHTA, CDR2 FQGNSA. The CDR3 is made up of 14 amino acids. CDR3 sequence (DNA): TGTGCCAGCAGCCAGATGACAGGGGGCTACGAGCAGTACTTC. Translated: CASSQMTGGYEQYF.

The chain joins TRBV27 to TRBJ2-2, with D uncertain. Deletions cut 2 bases from V and 5 bases from J, with 6 bases between. Germline V lookup: CDR1 MNHEY, CDR2 SMNVEV (reference sequence). This CDR3 is 13 amino acids long. As DNA, the CDR3 is TGTGCCAGCAGTTTAATCGCGACCGGGGAGCTGTTTTTT. It yields the protein CASSLIATGELFF.

The chain carries TRBV29-1 and TRBJ2-5, with 9 bases lining up with TRBD1. The CDR3 contains 14 residues. Germline V gene lookup returns CDR1 SQVTM and CDR2 ANQGSEA. The junction had 9 bases not matched to a gene; V was cut back by 5 bases and J by 5 bases. The CDR3 bases are TGCAGCGTTCCCGGGACAGGGCTTTTTGAGACCCAGTACTTC. Protein sequence: CSVPGTGLFETQYF.

V is TRBV2 and J is TRBJ2-7; 10 nucleotides line up with TRBD1. The CDR3 totals 15 residues. Germline values: CDR1 SNHLY, CDR2 FYNNEI. V trimming: 1 base; J trimming: 5 bases; junction bases outside the gene matches: 5. The CDR3 loop reads CASSEGTGGFHEQYF. CDR3 sequence (DNA): TGTGCCAGCAGTGAAGGGACAGGGGGGTTTCACGAGCAGTACTTC.

The rearrangement joins TRBV9 to TRBJ1-2; D is perhaps TRBD1 (6 bases). Trimming stripped 3 bases from V and 4 bases from J, with 7 bases between. Germline CDR1 is SGDLS and CDR2 is YYNGEE. CDR3 length equals 12 residues. The CDR3 nucleotides are TGTGCCAGCAGCGGGACAGCCTATGGCTACACCTTC. Protein product: CASSGTAYGYTF.

The CDR3 is CASSQPGQTEAFF. The CDR3 DNA reads TGTGCCAGCAGCCAGCCGGGTCAAACTGAAGCTTTCTTT. The chain links TRBV9 to TRBJ1-1; no clear D. Trimming took off 4 bases at V and 5 bases at J, with 12 bases between the two ends. This CDR3 is built from 13 residues. From germline, CDR1 is SGDLS and CDR2 YYNGEE.

The CDR3 loop reads CASSFWRGSSYNEQFF. The CDR3 DNA reads TGTGCCAGCAGCTTTTGGCGGGGGAGCTCCTACAATGAGCAGTTCTTC. The chain combines TRBV11-2 with TRBJ2-1; TRBD2 matches 7 bases. V shed 3 bases and J 0 bases; nucleotides not matched to a gene: 5. The germline CDR1 and CDR2 sequences are SGHAT and FQNNGV. CDR3 length: 16 amino acids.

Worth noting for this clone: This sample includes further DNA sequences coding for the same CDR3. The V gene is TRBV5-1, the J gene TRBJ2-7, with D maybe TRBD1 (5 bases). This CDR3 is built from 14 residues. V was shortened by 0 bases and J by 1 base, with 8 bases between the two germline ends. Germline CDR1 SGHRS, CDR2 YFSETQ. The CDR3 nucleotides are TGCGCCAGCAGCTTGGCCGCAGGGTCCTACGAGCAGTACTTC. Amino acids: CASSLAAGSYEQYF.

The rearrangement links TRBV18 to TRBJ1-1, with TRBD1 matching 7 bases. The trim removed 4 bases at V and 1 base at J, leaving 6 bases unmatched. CDR1 and CDR2 (germline): KGHSH, LQKENI. This CDR3 spans 15 amino acids. DNA for the CDR3: TGTGCCAGCTCACTACAGGGGAAAGGGAACACTGAAGCTTTCTTT. This encodes CASSLQGKGNTEAFF.

This CDR3 reads CASSLVGGDYGYTF. The CDR3 region has the DNA TGTGCCAGCAGTTTAGTAGGGGGCGACTATGGCTACACCTTC. The rearrangement joins TRBV27 to TRBJ1-2, with 7 bases matching TRBD1. The ends lost 2 bases at V and 3 bases at J; junction bases unmatched: 3. The CDR3 has 14 residues. Germline assignment: CDR1 MNHEY and CDR2 SMNVEV (reference sequence).

V usage is TRBV27 and J usage is TRBJ2-7; 7 bases agree with TRBD1. Germline trimming cut 6 bases from V and 2 bases from J; bases unmatched to any gene: 4. This CDR3 contains 13 residues. Germline V gene data show CDR1 as MNHEY and CDR2 as SMNVEV (reference sequence). The CDR3 sequence: CASRQGLTYEQYF. The DNA of the CDR3 is TGTGCCAGCAGACAGGGGCTTACCTACGAGCAGTACTTC.

V usage is TRBV5-1 and J usage is TRBJ1-1; TRBD1 might be the D (5 bases). CDR1 is SGHRS, CDR2 YFSETQ, per germline. The CDR3 sequence is 14 residues long. Trimming shortened V by 4 bases and J by 6 bases, and 16 bases separated the two germline ends. CDR3 in DNA: TGCGCCAGCAGCCCCACTACAACAGGCTCTGAAGCTTTCTTT. This translates into CASSPTTTGSEAFF.

This chain connects TRBV7-9 to TRBJ2-7; D may be TRBD1 (5 bases). The V gene's germline CDR1 is SEHNR and CDR2 FQNEAQ (reference sequence). Trimming left V 1 base short and J 3 bases short, with 13 bases between. The CDR3 totals 15 residues. The CDR3 protein is CASSLEGKSIYEQYF. In DNA, the CDR3 is TGTGCCAGCAGCTTAGAGGGGAAATCGATCTACGAGCAGTACTTC.

This clone was seen a single time. The chain employs TRBV5-4 and TRBJ2-5, with TRBD2 as a possible D gene (6 bases). Trimming removed 4 bases from V and 4 bases from J, with 8 bases in between. The length of the CDR3 is 12 residues. The V gene's germline CDR1 is SGHNT and CDR2 YYREEE (reference sequence). In DNA, the CDR3 is TGTGCCAGCAGCCCGGGACTAGAGACCCAGTACTTC. Its translation: CASSPGLETQYF.

As to this clone: This specimen includes other DNA sequences encoding the same CDR3. The V gene is TRBV7-9, the J gene TRBJ2-1, with D tentatively TRBD2 (6 bases). CDR1 is SEHNR and CDR2 is FQNEAQ in the germline V gene (reference sequence). Trimming took 0 bases from V and 4 from J, leaving 7 bases between them. There are 14 residues in the CDR3. CDR3 protein: CASSLAGGYNEQFF. CDR3 coding DNA: TGTGCCAGCAGCTTAGCGGGGGGTTACAATGAGCAGTTCTTC. Filled out from reference TRBV7-9 and TRBJ2-1, the complete variable domain reads DTGVSQNPRHKITKRGQNVTFRCDPISEHNRLYWYRQTLGQGPEFLTYFQNEAQLEKSRLLSDRFSAERPKGSFSTLEIQRTEQGDSAMYLCASSLAGGYNEQFFGPGTRLTVL.

This sequence joins TRBV19 and TRBJ2-7; D ambiguous. Trimming took off 5 bases at V and 2 bases at J, with 13 bases between the two ends. This CDR3 comprises 14 residues. Per the germline V gene, CDR1 is LNHDA and CDR2 is SQIVND (reference sequence). The CDR3 DNA sequence: TGTGCCAGTAGTGAGACATATAACCCCTACGAGCAGTACTTC. This codes for CASSETYNPYEQYF. Drawing the rest from reference TRBV19 and TRBJ2-7, the complete variable domain is DGGITQSPKYLFRKEGQNVTLSCEQNLNHDAMYWYRQDPGQGLRLIYYSQIVNDFQKGDIAEGYSVSREKKESFPLTVTSAQKNPTAFYLCASSETYNPYEQYFGPGTRLTVT.